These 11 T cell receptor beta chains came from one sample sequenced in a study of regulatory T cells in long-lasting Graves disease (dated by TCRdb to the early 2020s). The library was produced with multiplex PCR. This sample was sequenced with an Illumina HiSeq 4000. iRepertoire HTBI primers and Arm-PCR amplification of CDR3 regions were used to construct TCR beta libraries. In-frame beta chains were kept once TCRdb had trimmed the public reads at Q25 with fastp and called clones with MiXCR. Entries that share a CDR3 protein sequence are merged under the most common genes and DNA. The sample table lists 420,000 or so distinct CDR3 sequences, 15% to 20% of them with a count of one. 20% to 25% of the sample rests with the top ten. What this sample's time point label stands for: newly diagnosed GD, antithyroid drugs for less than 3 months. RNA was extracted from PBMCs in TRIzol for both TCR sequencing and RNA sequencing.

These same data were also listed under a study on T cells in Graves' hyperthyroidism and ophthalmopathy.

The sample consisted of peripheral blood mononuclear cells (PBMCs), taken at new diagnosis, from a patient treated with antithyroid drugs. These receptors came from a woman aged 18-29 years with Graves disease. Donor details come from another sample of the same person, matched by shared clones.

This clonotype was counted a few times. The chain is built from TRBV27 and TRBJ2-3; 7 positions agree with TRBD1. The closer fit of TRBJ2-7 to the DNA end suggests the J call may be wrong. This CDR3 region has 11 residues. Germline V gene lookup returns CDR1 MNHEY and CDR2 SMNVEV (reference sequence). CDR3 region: CASTFGQAQYF. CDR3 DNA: TGTGCCAGCACCTTCGGACAGGCACAGTACTTC.

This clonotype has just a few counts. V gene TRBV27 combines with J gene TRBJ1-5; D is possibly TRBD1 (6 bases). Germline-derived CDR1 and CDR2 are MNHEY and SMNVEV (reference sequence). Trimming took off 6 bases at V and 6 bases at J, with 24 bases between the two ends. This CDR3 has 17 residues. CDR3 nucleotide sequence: TGTGCCAGCAGCTCGGGCAGGGGAACATTCAACGGTCAGCCCCAGCATTTT. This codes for CASSSGRGTFNGQPQHF.

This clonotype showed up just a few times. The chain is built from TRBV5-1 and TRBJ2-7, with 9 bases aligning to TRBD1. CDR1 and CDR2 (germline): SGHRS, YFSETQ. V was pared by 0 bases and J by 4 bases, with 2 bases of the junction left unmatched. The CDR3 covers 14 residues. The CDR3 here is CASSLDRGRYEQYF. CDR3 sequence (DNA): TGCGCCAGCAGCTTGGACAGGGGGCGGTACGAGCAGTACTTC. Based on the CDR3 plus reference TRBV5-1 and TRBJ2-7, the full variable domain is KAGVTQTPRYLIKTRGQQVTLSCSPISGHRSVSWYQQTPGQGLQFLFEYFSETQRNKGNFPGRFSGRQFSNSRSEMNVSTLELGDSALYLCASSLDRGRYEQYFGPGTRLTVT.

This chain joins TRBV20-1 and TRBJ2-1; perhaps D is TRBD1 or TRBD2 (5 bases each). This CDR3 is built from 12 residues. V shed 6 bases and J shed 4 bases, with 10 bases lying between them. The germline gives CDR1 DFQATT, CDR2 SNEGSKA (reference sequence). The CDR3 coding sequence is TGCAGTGCCATGGGACCATACAATGAGCAGTTCTTC. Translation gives CSAMGPYNEQFF.

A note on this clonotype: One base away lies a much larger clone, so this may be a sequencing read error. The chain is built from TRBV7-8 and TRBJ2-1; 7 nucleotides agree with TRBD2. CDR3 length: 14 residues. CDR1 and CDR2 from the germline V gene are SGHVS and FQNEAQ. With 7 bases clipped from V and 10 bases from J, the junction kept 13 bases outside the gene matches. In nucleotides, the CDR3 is TGTGCCAGCATGGCGGGAGCCCACCCACGGGAGCAGTTCTTC. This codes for CASMAGAHPREQFF.

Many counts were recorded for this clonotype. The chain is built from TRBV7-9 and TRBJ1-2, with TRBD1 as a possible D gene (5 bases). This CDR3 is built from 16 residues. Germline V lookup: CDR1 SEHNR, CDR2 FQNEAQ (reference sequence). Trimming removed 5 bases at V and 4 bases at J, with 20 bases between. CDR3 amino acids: CASSSGPGMGGYGYTF. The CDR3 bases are TGTGCCAGCAGCAGTGGACCAGGGATGGGTGGCTATGGCTACACCTTC.

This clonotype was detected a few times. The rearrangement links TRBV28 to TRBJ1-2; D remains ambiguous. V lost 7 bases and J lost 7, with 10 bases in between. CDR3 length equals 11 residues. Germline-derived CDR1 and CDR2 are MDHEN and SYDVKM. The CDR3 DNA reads TGTGCCAGCAAGAGTACAGTTGGCTACACCTTC. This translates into CASKSTVGYTF.

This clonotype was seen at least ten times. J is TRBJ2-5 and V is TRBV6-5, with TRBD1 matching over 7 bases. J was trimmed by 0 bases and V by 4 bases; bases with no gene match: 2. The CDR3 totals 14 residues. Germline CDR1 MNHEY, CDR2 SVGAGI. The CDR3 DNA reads TGTGCCAGCAGTTTGACAGGGAACCAAGAGACCCAGTACTTC. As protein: CASSLTGNQETQYF.

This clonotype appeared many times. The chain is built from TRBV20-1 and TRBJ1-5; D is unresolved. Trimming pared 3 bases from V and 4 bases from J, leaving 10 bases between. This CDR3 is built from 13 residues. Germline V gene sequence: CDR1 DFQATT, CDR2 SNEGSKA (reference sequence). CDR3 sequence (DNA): TGCAGTGCTAGCAGCTTTGGGAATCAGCCCCAGCATTTT. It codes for CSASSFGNQPQHF.

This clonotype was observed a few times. The CDR3 DNA sequence: TGTGCCAGTTCTTTTAGCGGGAGGTTGAGCAATGAGCAGTTCTTC. Its translation: CASSFSGRLSNEQFF. The chain combines TRBV27 with TRBJ2-1, with 10 nucleotides matching TRBD2. Germline V gene sequence: CDR1 MNHEY, CDR2 SMNVEV (reference sequence). The V segment lost 9 bases and the J segment 6 bases; nucleotides outside the gene matches: 11. This CDR3 region has 15 residues.

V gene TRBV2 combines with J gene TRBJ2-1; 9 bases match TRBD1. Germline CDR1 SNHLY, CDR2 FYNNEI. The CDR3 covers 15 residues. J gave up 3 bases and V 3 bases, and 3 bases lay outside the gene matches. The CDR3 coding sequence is TGTGCCAGCAGTGACACAGGGGGCAACTACAATGAGCAGTTCTTC. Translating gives CASSDTGGNYNEQFF.